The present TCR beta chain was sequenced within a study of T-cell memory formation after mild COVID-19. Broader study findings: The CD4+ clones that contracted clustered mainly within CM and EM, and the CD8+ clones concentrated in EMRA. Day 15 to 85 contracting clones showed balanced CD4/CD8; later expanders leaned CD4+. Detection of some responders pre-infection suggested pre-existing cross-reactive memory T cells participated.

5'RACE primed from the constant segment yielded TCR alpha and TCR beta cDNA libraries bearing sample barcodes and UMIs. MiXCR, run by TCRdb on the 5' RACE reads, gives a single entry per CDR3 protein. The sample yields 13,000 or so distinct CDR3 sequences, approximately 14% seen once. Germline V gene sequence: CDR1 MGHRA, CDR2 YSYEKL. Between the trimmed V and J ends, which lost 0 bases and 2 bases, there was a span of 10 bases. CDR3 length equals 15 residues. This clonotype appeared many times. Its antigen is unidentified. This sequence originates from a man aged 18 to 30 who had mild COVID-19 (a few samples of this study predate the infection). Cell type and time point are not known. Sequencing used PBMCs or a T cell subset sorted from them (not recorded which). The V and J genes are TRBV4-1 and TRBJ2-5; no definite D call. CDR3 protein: CASSQDPLIQETQYF. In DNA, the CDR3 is TGCGCCAGCAGCCAAGATCCCCTGATACAAGAGACCCAGTACTTC.